The present entry profiles one T cell receptor beta chain with its context. The CDR3 length is 16 residues. From germline, CDR1 is SNHLY and CDR2 FYNNEI. The V end was cut by 4 bases, the J end by 1 base, with 15 bases between. TCRdb re-analysed the RT-PCR reads in MiXCR, keeping a single row per CDR3 protein. The sample lists around 650,000 distinct CDR3 sequences, approximately 14% occurring once. This sample is part of a study of response to subunit inactivated influenza vaccine. Sequenced here: PBMCs from blood, sampled about 11 days after vaccination. The sequence derives from a man in his forties or fifties who received an inactivated influenza vaccine. The chain combines TRBV2 with TRBJ2-3; maybe TRBD1 (5 bases). CDR3 residues: CASSGPPGFGTDTQYF. The CDR3, as DNA: TGTGCCAGCAGTGGGCCTCCAGGGTTCGGCACAGATACGCAGTATTTT.